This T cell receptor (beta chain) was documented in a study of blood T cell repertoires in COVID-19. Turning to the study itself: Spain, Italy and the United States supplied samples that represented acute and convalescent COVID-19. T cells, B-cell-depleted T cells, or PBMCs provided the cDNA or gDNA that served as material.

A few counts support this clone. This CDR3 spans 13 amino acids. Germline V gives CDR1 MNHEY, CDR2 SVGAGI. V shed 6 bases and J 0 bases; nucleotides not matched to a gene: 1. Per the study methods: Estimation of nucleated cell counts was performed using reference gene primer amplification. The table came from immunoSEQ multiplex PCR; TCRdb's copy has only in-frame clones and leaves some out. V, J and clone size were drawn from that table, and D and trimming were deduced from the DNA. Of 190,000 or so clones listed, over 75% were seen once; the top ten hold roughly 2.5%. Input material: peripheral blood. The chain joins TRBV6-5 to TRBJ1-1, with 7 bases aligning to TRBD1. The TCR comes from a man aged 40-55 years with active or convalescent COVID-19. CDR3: CASRQGMNTEAFF. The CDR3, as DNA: TGTGCCAGCAGACAGGGGATGAACACTGAAGCTTTCTTT.